One sample yielded the 30 T cell receptor beta chains listed below, sequenced in a study of cytomegalovirus exposure and HLA in healthy donors. Only in-frame clones appear in the TCRdb table, and some are missing; sequencing was by immunoSEQ multiplex PCR. The table includes about 140,000 clones, approximately 94% detected once. Material: PBMCs. All receptors derive from a man aged 18 to 30 in good health and CMV-seropositive.

This clone turned up a few times. The J gene is TRBJ2-7, the V gene TRBV6-5; 8 bases map to TRBD1. The V gene end was trimmed by 2 bases and the J gene end by 2 bases; junction bases not matched to a gene: 2. This CDR3 is built from 14 residues. Germline values: CDR1 MNHEY, CDR2 SVGAGI. Here the CDR3 reads CASSYRDRTYEQYF. In DNA, the CDR3 is TGTGCCAGCAGTTACCGGGACAGGACCTACGAGCAGTACTTC.

The V gene is TRBV28, the J gene TRBJ2-1; D gene unclear. This CDR3 is 15 amino acids long. Trimming left V 5 bases short and J 2 bases short, with 13 bases between. Per the germline V gene, CDR1 is MDHEN and CDR2 is SYDVKM. The CDR3 sequence is CASSKKYGPYNEQFF. The CDR3 coding sequence is TGTGCCAGCAGTAAAAAGTATGGCCCCTACAATGAGCAGTTCTTC. Drawing the rest from reference TRBV28 and TRBJ2-1, the complete variable domain is DVKVTQSSRYLVKRTGEKVFLECVQDMDHENMFWYRQDPGLGLRLIYFSYDVKMKEKGDIPEGYSVSREKKERFSLILESASTNQTSMYLCASSKKYGPYNEQFFGPGTRLTVL.

This sequence joins TRBV5-1 and TRBJ1-2; tentatively, D is TRBD1 (5 bases). The CDR3 totals 14 residues. Trimming stripped 3 bases from V and 4 bases from J, with 13 bases between. The germline CDR1 and CDR2 sequences are SGHRS and YFSETQ. CDR3 bases: TGCGCCAGCAGCTCGGACACCTACCTCTATGGCTACACCTTC. This gives the protein CASSSDTYLYGYTF.

This chain links TRBV9 with TRBJ2-1; TRBD2 matches at 13 bases. Germline lookup yields CDR1 SGDLS and CDR2 YYNGEE. This CDR3 is built from 16 residues. V was pared by 0 bases and J by 7 bases, with 4 bases of the junction left unmatched. CDR3 in DNA: TGTGCCAGCAGCGTAGTTGGGACTAGCGGGATGAATGAGCAGTTCTTC. It translates to CASSVVGTSGMNEQFF.

The chain joins TRBV2 to TRBJ2-1; 14 bases line up with TRBD2. The ends lost 6 bases at V and 8 bases at J; junction bases unmatched: 9. This CDR3 contains 16 residues. From germline, CDR1 is SNHLY and CDR2 FYNNEI. CDR3 protein: CASRMGTSGSLDEQFF. CDR3 coding DNA: TGTGCCAGCAGGATGGGGACTAGCGGGAGTTTAGATGAGCAGTTCTTC. The variable domain in full, completed from reference TRBV2 and TRBJ2-1, reads EPEVTQTPSHQVTQMGQEVILRCVPISNHLYFYWYRQILGQKVEFLVSFYNNEISEKSEIFDDQFSVERPDGSNFTLKIRSTKLEDSAMYFCASRMGTSGSLDEQFFGPGTRLTVL.

The chain links TRBV7-9 to TRBJ1-1, with D possibly TRBD1 on 5 matching bases. This CDR3 has 13 residues. V lost 3 bases and J 4 bases, leaving 9 bases between the germline ends. From germline, CDR1 is SEHNR and CDR2 FQNEAQ (reference sequence). The CDR3 DNA follows: TGTGCCAGCAGCTTCGGGGGAGCCACTGAAGCTTTCTTT. It yields the protein CASSFGGATEAFF.

The J gene is TRBJ1-1, the V gene TRBV29-1; possible D gene TRBD1, 5 bases. Trimming shortened V by 3 bases and J by 4 bases, and 12 bases separated the two germline ends. The CDR3 is made up of 13 amino acids. CDR1 is SQVTM, CDR2 ANQGSEA, per germline. CDR3 in DNA: TGCAGCGTTGAGGGGGTGCGGGGCACTGAAGCTTTCTTT. This encodes CSVEGVRGTEAFF. Drawing the rest from reference TRBV29-1 and TRBJ1-1, the complete variable domain is SAVISQKPSRDICQRGTSLTIQCQVDSQVTMMFWYRQQPGQSLTLIATANQGSEATYESGFVIDKFPISRPNLTFSTLTVSNMSPEDSSIYLCSVEGVRGTEAFFGQGTRLTVV.

Here the CDR3 DNA reads TGTGCCAGCAGCCCCCTAGCGTCTAGCACAGATACGCAGTATTTT. The encoded protein is CASSPLASSTDTQYF. The V call is TRBV7-6, the J call TRBJ2-3; the D gene is possibly TRBD2 (6 bases). This CDR3 contains 15 residues. Germline CDR1 is SGHVS and CDR2 is FNYEAQ. Between the trimmed V and J ends, which lost 5 bases and 0 bases, there was a span of 12 bases. Full variable domain (remainder filled in from reference TRBV7-6 and TRBJ2-3): GAGVSQSPRYKVTKRGQDVALRCDPISGHVSLYWYRQALGQGPEFLTYFNYEAQQDKSGLPNDRFSAERPEGSISTLTIQRTEQRDSAMYRCASSPLASSTDTQYFGPGTRLTVL.

The chain uses TRBV4-1 and TRBJ2-5; TRBD2 is a possible D gene (5 bases). Germline values: CDR1 MGHRA, CDR2 YSYEKL. CDR3 size: 18 residues. Trimming cost V 0 bases and J 6 bases, with 23 bases left between them. The CDR3 DNA reads TGCGCCAGCAGCCAAGATCTTACTCGCTGGGCTAGCCGGCAGACCCAGTACTTC. This sequence encodes CASSQDLTRWASRQTQYF.

The chain has TRBV19 and TRBJ1-2, with a tentative D call TRBD1 (5 bases). Trimming stripped 7 bases from V and 7 bases from J, with 22 bases between. Per the germline V gene, CDR1 is LNHDA and CDR2 is SQIVND (reference sequence). The CDR3 consists of 15 residues. CDR3 amino acids: CASMGQEQLVVGYTF. The CDR3 region has the DNA TGTGCCAGTATGGGGCAGGAGCAGCTGGTTGTTGGCTACACCTTC.

The chain has TRBV18 and TRBJ2-7; 9 bases map to TRBD2. Per germline, CDR1 KGHSH and CDR2 LQKENI. The ends lost 5 bases at V and 5 bases at J; junction bases unmatched: 22. The CDR3 has 19 amino acids. The CDR3 reads CASSRLRAGYSGSLNEQYF. The CDR3 nucleotides read TGTGCCAGCTCAAGACTCCGGGCAGGTTATAGCGGGAGCTTGAACGAGCAGTACTTC.

This chain links TRBV4-1 with TRBJ2-1, with 10 nucleotides matching TRBD2. The CDR3 has 18 residues. V dropped 2 bases and J dropped 8; count of bases not matched to a gene: 15. Germline V gene lookup returns CDR1 MGHRA and CDR2 YSYEKL. The CDR3 region is CASSQQGVTSGIEDEQFF. The CDR3 DNA sequence: TGCGCCAGCAGCCAACAGGGGGTAACTAGCGGGATTGAGGATGAGCAGTTCTTC.

V and J are TRBV2 and TRBJ2-6, with D possibly TRBD2 on 5 matching bases. This CDR3 region has 15 residues. Trimming removed 6 bases from V and 2 bases from J, with 11 bases in between. CDR1 is SNHLY and CDR2 is FYNNEI in the germline V gene. The CDR3 coding sequence is TGTGCCAGCAGAAGGGAGAGTCCTGGGGCCAACGTCCTGACTTTC. This translates into CASRRESPGANVLTF.

This chain joins TRBV7-9 and TRBJ2-7; TRBD2 aligns across 11 bases. Germline loops: CDR1 SEHNR, CDR2 FQNEAQ (reference sequence). The CDR3 loop spans 16 amino acids. Losses at the gene ends were 3 bases for V and 3 bases for J; bases not matched to a gene: 7. CDR3 DNA: TGTGCCAGCAGCTTGCCTGCTAGCGGGAGGTTCTACGAGCAGTACTTC. Its protein is CASSLPASGRFYEQYF.

The chain combines TRBV6-6 with TRBJ2-5, with D tentatively TRBD2 (6 bases). The V gene's germline CDR1 is MNHNY and CDR2 SVGAGI (reference sequence). Between the trimmed V and J ends, which lost 7 bases and 5 bases, there was a span of 14 bases. This CDR3 comprises 13 residues. The CDR3 is CASNHGGLETQYF. In DNA, the CDR3 is TGTGCCAGCAACCACGGGGGTTTGGAGACCCAGTACTTC.

This clone occurred once. The V call is TRBV5-4, the J call TRBJ1-2; D unclear. This CDR3 contains 15 residues. Trimming stripped 4 bases from V and 4 bases from J, with 17 bases between. Germline loops: CDR1 SGHNT, CDR2 YYREEE (reference sequence). CDR3 protein: CASSPQLMGSYGYTF. In DNA, the CDR3 is TGTGCCAGCAGCCCTCAGTTGATGGGCAGCTATGGCTACACCTTC. Filled out from reference TRBV5-4 and TRBJ1-2, the complete variable domain reads ETGVTQSPTHLIKTRGQQVTLRCSSQSGHNTVSWYQQALGQGPQFIFQYYREEENGRGNFPPRFSGLQFPNYSSELNVNALELDDSALYLCASSPQLMGSYGYTFGSGTRLTVV.

The rearrangement links TRBV5-6 to TRBJ1-1; no definite D call. Trimming removed 4 bases at V and 4 bases at J, with 11 bases between. CDR3 length equals 13 residues. From germline, CDR1 is SGHDT and CDR2 YYEEEE. The CDR3 coding sequence is TGTGCCAGCAGCCTCGGGGTGTTCACTGAAGCTTTCTTT. Protein product: CASSLGVFTEAFF.

The J gene is TRBJ2-3, the V gene TRBV6-5; 7 bases are shared with TRBD1. After removal of 2 bases from V and 6 bases from J, the junction contained 5 bases not matched to a gene. The CDR3 spans 14 residues. Germline CDR1 and CDR2: MNHEY and SVGAGI. CDR3 sequence: CASSYRTGEDTQYF. CDR3 in DNA: TGTGCCAGCAGTTACCGCACAGGGGAGGATACGCAGTATTTT.

For this clone: One end of the junction does not line up with germline, which may come from a read error. The V gene is TRBV7-7, the J gene TRBJ2-2; 8 bases are a match to TRBD1. The CDR3 is made up of 15 amino acids. CDR1 SSHAT and CDR2 FNYEAQ come from the germline V gene (reference sequence). DNA for the CDR3: TGTGCTAGCAGCTCTAGGACAGGGTTAACCGGGGAGCTGTTTTTT. As protein: CASSSRTGLTGELFF.

J is TRBJ2-5 and V is TRBV27; 8 nucleotides agree with TRBD2. The CDR3 covers 14 residues. Germline CDR1 reads MNHEY; CDR2 reads SMNVEV (reference sequence). V was clipped by 2 bases and J by 5 bases; unmatched bases: 4. The CDR3: CASSLAGGGETQYF. The CDR3 DNA follows: TGTGCCAGCAGTTTAGCGGGAGGAGGGGAGACCCAGTACTTC.

The genes are TRBV6-1 and TRBJ2-1; 9 bases agree with TRBD2. Trimming at V came to 3 bases and at J to 6 bases, leaving 9 bases not matched to a gene. There are 16 residues in the CDR3. Per the germline V gene, CDR1 is MNHNS and CDR2 is SASEGT. This CDR3 reads CASSELAVAGVNEQFF. The CDR3 coding sequence is TGTGCCAGCAGTGAGCTCGCGGTAGCGGGAGTCAATGAGCAGTTCTTC.

V usage is TRBV27 and J usage is TRBJ2-2, with TRBD2 matching over 13 bases. CDR3 length: 16 amino acids. The germline CDR1 and CDR2 sequences are MNHEY and SMNVEV (reference sequence). The trim removed 8 bases at V and 1 base at J, leaving 4 bases unmatched. CDR3 coding DNA: TGTGCCAGCGGAGGACTAGCGGGAGTGAACACCGGGGAGCTGTTTTTT. Protein sequence: CASGGLAGVNTGELFF.

V and J are TRBV10-1 and TRBJ1-3; perhaps TRBD1 as D (5 bases). Trimming stripped 0 bases from V and 2 bases from J, with 11 bases between. CDR1 WNHNN and CDR2 SYGVQD come from the germline V gene (reference sequence). The CDR3 runs to 16 residues. DNA of the CDR3: TGCGCCAGCAGTGAGTCGATTCCAGGGACTGGAAACACCATATATTTT. Its protein product is CASSESIPGTGNTIYF.

The genes are TRBV27 and TRBJ1-2; D ambiguous. This CDR3 has 14 amino acids. V dropped 5 bases and J dropped 4 bases, with 14 bases sitting between them. Germline CDR1 reads MNHEY; CDR2 reads SMNVEV (reference sequence). This chain's CDR3 is CASSPLRALYGYTF. The CDR3 DNA is TGTGCCAGCAGTCCCCTAAGAGCCCTCTATGGCTACACCTTC.

The rearrangement links TRBV2 to TRBJ1-1, with D possibly being TRBD1 (5 bases). V lost 6 bases to trimming and J lost 5 bases, with 7 bases between them. The CDR3 runs to 11 residues. CDR1 is SNHLY and CDR2 is FYNNEI in the germline V gene. The chain's CDR3 is CASSRGTEAFF. CDR3 in DNA: TGTGCCAGCAGCCGGGGGACTGAAGCTTTCTTT.

This clone was picked up one time. V gene TRBV27 combines with J gene TRBJ2-3, with 9 bases fitting TRBD1. The germline V gene encodes CDR1 MNHEY and CDR2 SMNVEV (reference sequence). This CDR3 has 13 residues. J was trimmed by 9 bases and V by 6 bases; bases with no gene match: 7. The CDR3 loop is CASRIQGAGTQYF. DNA for the CDR3: TGTGCCAGCAGGATACAGGGGGCAGGGACGCAGTATTTT.

The gene calls are TRBV25-1 and TRBJ2-5; D remains ambiguous. The CDR3 length is 14 residues. Germline V gene sequence: CDR1 MGHDK, CDR2 SYGVNS. V lost 3 bases and J 4 bases, leaving 12 bases between the germline ends. This CDR3 reads CASSDPKERETQYF. The CDR3 DNA is TGTGCCAGCAGTGACCCGAAGGAGCGAGAGACCCAGTACTTC.

V and J are TRBV18 and TRBJ2-7, with D uncertain. The CDR3 totals 12 residues. V was shortened by 4 bases and J by 1 base, with 5 bases between the two germline ends. CDR1 is KGHSH and CDR2 is LQKENI in the germline V gene. The CDR3 coding sequence is TGTGCCAGCTCACTTACTTCCTACGAGCAGTACTTC. Translated: CASSLTSYEQYF.

V usage is TRBV6-1 and J usage is TRBJ1-1; weak D call: TRBD1 (5 bases). The CDR3 totals 17 residues. The germline gives CDR1 MNHNS, CDR2 SASEGT. Trimming removed 2 bases from V and 1 base from J, with 17 bases in between. Here the CDR3 DNA reads TGTGCCAGCAGTGAACAGGTCAGGGATTTTGGGAACACTGAAGCTTTCTTT. It yields the protein CASSEQVRDFGNTEAFF.

The chain recombines TRBV5-1 with TRBJ2-7; D might be TRBD2 (6 bases). The CDR3 loop spans 15 amino acids. The germline V gene encodes CDR1 SGHRS and CDR2 YFSETQ. Between the trimmed V and J ends, which lost 4 bases and 0 bases, there was a span of 14 bases. The CDR3 coding sequence is TGCGCCAGCAGCCTCTGGGGGGTGGGCTCCTACGAGCAGTACTTC. Its translation: CASSLWGVGSYEQYF.